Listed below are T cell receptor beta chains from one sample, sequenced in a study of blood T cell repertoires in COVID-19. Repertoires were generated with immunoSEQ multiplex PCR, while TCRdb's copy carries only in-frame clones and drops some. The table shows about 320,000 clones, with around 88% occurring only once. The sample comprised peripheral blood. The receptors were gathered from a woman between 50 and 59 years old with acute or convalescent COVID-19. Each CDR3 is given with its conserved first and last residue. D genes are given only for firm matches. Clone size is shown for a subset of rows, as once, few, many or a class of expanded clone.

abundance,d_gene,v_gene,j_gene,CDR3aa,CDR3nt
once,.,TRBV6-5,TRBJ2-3,CASRFSPGTDTQYF,TGTGCCAGCAGATTCTCCCCAGGCACAGATACGCAGTATTTT
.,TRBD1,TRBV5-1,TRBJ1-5,CASSDNPTGQGGNQPQHF,TGCGCCAGCAGCGACAACCCTACCGGACAGGGGGGCAATCAGCCCCAGCATTTT
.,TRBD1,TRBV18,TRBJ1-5,CASSPRDRGRGEPQHF,TGTGCCAGCTCACCACGGGACAGGGGGCGAGGAGAGCCCCAGCATTTT
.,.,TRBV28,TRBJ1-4,CASSSPTPSLGEKLFF,TGTGCCAGCAGTTCCCCTACCCCCAGCCTCGGGGAAAAACTGTTTTTT
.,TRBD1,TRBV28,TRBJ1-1,CATASPRTGGINTEAFF,TGTGCCACCGCCTCGCCCCGGACAGGGGGCATTAACACTGAAGCTTTCTTT
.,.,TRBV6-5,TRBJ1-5,CASSVRGGELRSQHF,TGTGCCAGCAGCGTAAGGGGCGGAGAACTTCGTTCCCAGCATTTT
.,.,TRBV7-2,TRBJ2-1,CASSPQAARSYNEQFF,TGTGCCAGCAGCCCCCAAGCGGCCCGCTCCTACAATGAGCAGTTCTTC
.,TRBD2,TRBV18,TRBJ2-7,CASSPGLAGGAEQYF,TGTGCCAGCTCACCCGGACTAGCGGGAGGGGCCGAGCAGTACTTC
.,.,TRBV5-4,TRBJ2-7,CASSWGRASSYEQYF,TGTGCCAGCAGCTGGGGCAGAGCGAGCTCCTACGAGCAGTACTTC
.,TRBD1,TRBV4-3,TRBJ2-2,CASSHFGQGATGELFF,TGCGCCAGCAGCCACTTCGGACAGGGGGCGACCGGGGAGCTGTTTTTT
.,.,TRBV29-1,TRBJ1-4,CSVFLLSLNEKLFF,TGCAGCGTTTTCCTACTGTCGCTTAATGAAAAACTGTTTTTT
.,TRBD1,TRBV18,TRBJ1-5,CASSPLQGGVGQPQHF,TGTGCCAGCTCACCACTTCAGGGGGGCGTGGGTCAGCCCCAGCATTTT
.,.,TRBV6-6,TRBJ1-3,CASTPDRAGNTIYF,TGTGCCAGCACCCCCGACAGAGCTGGAAACACCATATATTTT
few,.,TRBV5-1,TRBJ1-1,CASSLPRSGNTEAFF,TGCGCCAGCAGCTTGCCTCGGAGTGGTAACACTGAAGCTTTCTTT
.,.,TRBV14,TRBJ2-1,CASSQGVQQFF,TGTGCCAGCAGCCAAGGAGTGCAGCAGTTCTTC
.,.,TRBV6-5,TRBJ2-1,CASSYSPGHYNEQFF,TGTGCCAGCAGTTACTCCCCTGGACACTACAATGAGCAGTTCTTC
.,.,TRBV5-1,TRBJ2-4,CASSWGTVAKNIQYF,TGCGCCAGCAGCTGGGGGACTGTGGCCAAAAACATTCAGTACTTC
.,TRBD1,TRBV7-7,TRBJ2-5,CASSSWEQGAVEDQYF,TGTGCTAGCAGCTCCTGGGAACAGGGGGCGGTTGAGGACCAGTACTTC
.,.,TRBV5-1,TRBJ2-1,CASSFGGYNEQFF,TGCGCCAGCAGCTTTGGAGGCTACAATGAGCAGTTCTTC
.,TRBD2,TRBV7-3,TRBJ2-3,CASSPMGLPPSTDTQYF,TGTGCCAGCAGCCCCATGGGACTACCACCTAGCACAGATACGCAGTATTTT
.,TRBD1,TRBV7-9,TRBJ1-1,CASSLATGQGFEAEAFF,TGTGCCAGCAGCTTAGCGACGGGACAGGGATTTGAGGCTGAAGCTTTCTTT
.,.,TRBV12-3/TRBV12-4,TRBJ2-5,CASIPSRGKTQYF,TGTGCCAGCATCCCTTCACGGGGGAAGACCCAGTACTTC
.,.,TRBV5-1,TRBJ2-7,CASLPSGRESYEQYF,TGCGCCTCCCTCCCTTCTGGCAGGGAATCCTACGAGCAGTACTTC
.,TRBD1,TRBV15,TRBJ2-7,CATTLPGQSYEQYF,TGTGCCACTACACTTCCGGGACAGAGTTACGAGCAGTACTTC
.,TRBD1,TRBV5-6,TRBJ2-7,CASSFNFGTGSHEQYF,TGTGCCAGCAGCTTTAATTTCGGGACAGGGTCGCACGAGCAGTACTTC
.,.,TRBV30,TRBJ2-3,CAWSARVTDTQYF,TGTGCCTGGAGTGCGAGAGTCACAGATACGCAGTATTTT
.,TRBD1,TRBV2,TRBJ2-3,CASSPDRGTQYF,TGTGCCAGCAGTCCGGACAGGGGAACGCAGTATTTT
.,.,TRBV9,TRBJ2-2,CASSAPGGLGTGELFF,TGTGCCAGCAGCGCCCCCGGGGGGCTTGGAACCGGGGAGCTGTTTTTT
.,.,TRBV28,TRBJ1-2,CASSVPGQIDGYTF,TGTGCCAGCAGTGTCCCAGGACAAATAGATGGCTACACCTTC
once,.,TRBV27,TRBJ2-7,CASSWGGGQPYEQYF,TGTGCCAGCAGTTGGGGCGGGGGCCAACCCTACGAGCAGTACTTC
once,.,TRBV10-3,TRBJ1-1,CAISELQGEAFF,TGTGCCATCAGTGAGCTTCAGGGAGAAGCTTTCTTT
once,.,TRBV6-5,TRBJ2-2,CASYRGYTGELFF,TGTGCCAGCTATAGAGGCTACACCGGGGAGCTGTTTTTT
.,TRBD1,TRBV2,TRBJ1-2,CASSGRTGLTNYGYTF,TGTGCCAGCAGTGGCAGGACAGGACTGACTAACTATGGCTACACCTTC
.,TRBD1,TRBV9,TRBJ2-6,CASSAYSGTGGANVLTF,TGTGCCAGCAGCGCCTACTCCGGGACAGGGGGGGCCAACGTCCTGACTTTC
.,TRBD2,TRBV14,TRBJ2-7,CASSQDGTRNEQYF,TGTGCCAGCAGCCAAGACGGGACTAGAAACGAGCAGTACTTC
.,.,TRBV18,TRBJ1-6,CASSPFPGDNSPLHF,TGTGCCAGCTCACCATTTCCAGGGGACAATTCACCCCTCCACTTT